The subject of this entry is one T cell receptor (beta chain). This entry comes from a study of blood T cell repertoires in COVID-19. The wider study: The United States, Italy and Spain supplied acute and convalescent COVID-19 samples. The cDNA or gDNA used as material had been derived from T cells, B-cell-depleted T cells, or PBMCs.

Original handling: Nucleated cell number was recorded as an estimate derived from reference gene primer amplification. The protocol was immunoSEQ multiplex PCR, while the TCRdb copy is restricted to in-frame clones and leaves out a portion. V and J calls and clone size follow that table, whereas D and trimming were derived from the DNA. This table has about 160,000 clones, 80% to 95% appearing once. Seattle patients were enrolled during active infection and followed longitudinally. The CDR3 loop spans 13 amino acids. The germline CDR1 and CDR2 sequences are GTSNPN and SVGIG (reference sequence). Trimming stripped 6 bases from V and 5 bases from J, with 16 bases between.

J is TRBJ1-1 and V is TRBV30; tentatively, D is TRBD1 (5 bases). Sequencing input: peripheral blood. This receptor was obtained from a man aged 30 to 39 with COVID-19, enrolled during active disease. The CDR3 nucleotides read TGTGCCTGCTCACGGGGGATGGGGACTGAAGCTTTCTTT. Protein sequence: CACSRGMGTEAFF.